The rows below give T cell receptor beta chains drawn from one sample of a study of graft-versus-host responses after intestinal transplantation. The assay was immunoSEQ multiplex PCR, and TCRdb's table has in-frame clones only and misses some. The data show fewer than 75,000 clones, 80% to 90% seen once. The starting material was PBMCs, obtained 26 days after transplant. These TCRs come from a human patient who received an intestinal transplant, so some T cells may come from the graft donor. The CDR3 runs from the conserved cysteine through the conserved F or W. The D gene is left open where the match is weak. Some rows have no size entry. The others give once, few or many, or a class for an expanded clone.

D gene	J gene	V gene	clone size	CDR3 DNA	CDR3 protein
TRBD1	TRBJ1-1	TRBV29-1	NA	TGCAGCGTCGGAAGGACAGGGGTGAACACTGAAGCTTTCTTT	CSVGRTGVNTEAFF
NA	TRBJ2-6	TRBV25-1	few	TGTGCCAGCAGGGAAGAGGGCTCTGGGGCCAACGTCCTGACTTTC	CASREEGSGANVLTF
NA	TRBJ1-6	TRBV28	NA	TGTGCCAGCAGTTTCCGGGAGGACTATAATTCACCCCTCCACTTT	CASSFREDYNSPLHF
NA	TRBJ1-2	TRBV7-9	few	TGTGCCAGCAGCTTAGTCGGGGGCTATGGCTACACCTTC	CASSLVGGYGYTF
TRBD1	TRBJ1-3	TRBV4-2	NA	TGTGCCAGCAGCCGGGAAGATAGGACAGGCTCTGGAAACACCATATATTTT	CASSREDRTGSGNTIYF
NA	TRBJ2-7	TRBV13	NA	TGTGCCAGCAGCTTAATTCCGGTTTGGAGCTCCTACGAGCAGTACTTC	CASSLIPVWSSYEQYF
TRBD1	TRBJ2-2	TRBV28	NA	TGTGCCAGCCTTACAGGGGCGAACACCGGGGAGCTGTTTTTT	CASLTGANTGELFF
NA	TRBJ1-1	TRBV4-1	once	TGCGCCAGCAGCCCCCGACAGCAAAACACTGAAGCTTTCTTT	CASSPRQQNTEAFF
TRBD1	TRBJ1-2	TRBV2	NA	TGTGCCAGCAGTGTCAGGGGGACCTATGGCTACACCTTC	CASSVRGTYGYTF
TRBD1	TRBJ2-5	TRBV27	once	TGTGCCAGCAGTCCTACCAGGGGGTTAAGAGAGACCCAGTACTTC	CASSPTRGLRETQYF
NA	TRBJ2-1	TRBV6-4	few	TGTGCCAGCAGTGAAGGAGGGAAGGAGCAGTTCTTC	CASSEGGKEQFF
TRBD1	TRBJ1-2	TRBV15	NA	TGTGCCACCAGCAGAGCGGACAGGGAGGACTATGGCTACACCTTC	CATSRADREDYGYTF
NA	TRBJ1-1	TRBV25-1	NA	TGTGCCAGCAGTGAAACGGGGTATGAAGCTTTCTTT	CASSETGYEAFF
NA	TRBJ2-5	TRBV30	few	TGTGCCTGGAGTGCCCGCAGGGATTTGGAGACCCAGTACTTC	CAWSARRDLETQYF
NA	TRBJ2-7	TRBV2	NA	TGTGCCAGCAGTGAAGGAGGGGAGCAGTACTTC	CASSEGGEQYF
TRBD1	TRBJ1-5	TRBV6-5	NA	TGTGCCAGCAGATCGGGGACAGGCCACAATCAGCCCCAGCATTTT	CASRSGTGHNQPQHF
NA	TRBJ1-3	TRBV9	NA	TGTGCCAGCAGCGTAGCGGAGGGGTTGGGCTCTGGAAACACCATATATTTT	CASSVAEGLGSGNTIYF
TRBD1	TRBJ2-1	TRBV9	once	TGTGCCAGCAGCGTAGTAGGCGGATTGGACAGGGGCGAGTACAATGAGCAGTTCTTC	CASSVVGGLDRGEYNEQFF
NA	TRBJ2-1	TRBV5-6	NA	TGTGCCAGCAGCTGGGCTAGGGCGCGGGGCTCCCTCGAGCAGTTCTTC	CASSWARARGSLEQFF
NA	TRBJ2-5	TRBV2	NA	TGTGCCAGCAGTGAGGGAGTGCCCGAGACCCAGTACTTC	CASSEGVPETQYF